Listed below are T cell receptor beta chains from one sample, sequenced in a study of T cell responses to AZD1222 COVID-19 vaccine. Assay: immunoSEQ multiplex PCR; the TCRdb copy retains only in-frame clones and omits some. This table has 110,000 to 150,000 clones, approximately 85% appearing once. The source material was peripheral blood, sampled on day 0 of AZD1222 vaccination. The receptors shown here come from an adult in good health. Each CDR3 is given with its conserved first and last residue. Each record gives: D gene, clone size, V gene, J gene, CDR3 protein, CDR3 DNA. The D gene is left open where the match is weak. Clone size is shown for a subset of rows, as once, few, many or a class of expanded clone.

-	-	TRBV27	TRBJ1-2	CASSSPSQSYGYTF	TGTGCCAGCAGTTCTCCCTCACAGAGCTATGGCTACACCTTC
-	-	TRBV3-1/TRBV3-2	TRBJ2-3	CASSLVSDTQYF	TGTGCCAGCAGCCTTGTATCAGATACGCAGTATTTT
-	once	TRBV5-1	TRBJ2-5	CASSTGRGTQYF	TGCGCCAGCAGCACCGGCCGCGGGACCCAGTACTTC
-	-	TRBV6-5	TRBJ2-7	CASRRILTYEQYF	TGTGCCAGCAGGCGTATACTTACCTACGAGCAGTACTTC
TRBD1	-	TRBV19	TRBJ1-4	CASDDRGTNEKLFF	TGTGCCAGTGATGACAGGGGAACTAATGAAAAACTGTTTTTT
TRBD1	-	TRBV4-1	TRBJ2-1	CASSQLQGSLDQQFF	TGCGCCAGCAGCCAACTACAGGGGTCACTAGATCAGCAGTTCTTC
-	-	TRBV10-2	TRBJ1-2	CASSESRTLSGYTF	TGCGCCAGCAGTGAGTCTCGGACATTAAGTGGCTACACCTTC
-	-	TRBV28	TRBJ2-5	CASSEIGETQYF	TGTGCCAGCAGCGAGATCGGAGAGACCCAGTACTTC
TRBD2	-	TRBV9	TRBJ2-1	CASNPGLGGGALNNEQFF	TGTGCCAGCAACCCTGGCTTGGGCGGGGGGGCCCTGAACAATGAGCAGTTCTTC
-	-	TRBV5-1	TRBJ1-2	CASAGQFHYGYTF	TGCGCCAGCGCCGGACAGTTCCACTATGGCTACACCTTC
TRBD1	-	TRBV7-8	TRBJ1-1	CASSLDTGGAPDTEAFF	TGTGCCAGCAGCTTGGACACAGGGGGCGCCCCGGACACTGAAGCTTTCTTT
-	-	TRBV4-2	TRBJ2-5	CASSQQTGTQETQYF	TGTGCCAGCAGCCAGCAGACCGGGACACAAGAGACCCAGTACTTC
-	-	TRBV7-9	TRBJ1-4	CASSTGGGLFF	TGTGCCAGCAGCACCGGGGGGGGACTGTTTTTT
TRBD2	-	TRBV10-3	TRBJ2-7	CAFGGTSYEQYF	TGTGCCTTCGGGGGGACCTCCTACGAGCAGTACTTC
-	-	TRBV5-1	TRBJ2-7	CASSLDVGPYEQYF	TGCGCCAGCAGCTTGGATGTGGGGCCCTACGAGCAGTACTTC
-	-	TRBV29-1	TRBJ1-1	CSVVQGSNTEAFF	TGCAGCGTTGTTCAAGGGTCTAACACTGAAGCTTTCTTT
-	-	TRBV5-1	TRBJ1-1	CASSLAWGQNTEAFF	TGCGCCAGCAGCTTGGCCTGGGGGCAGAACACTGAAGCTTTCTTT
-	-	TRBV19	TRBJ2-1	CASSRGQGTNEQFF	TGTGCCAGTAGCAGGGGTCAGGGGACCAATGAGCAGTTCTTC
TRBD2	-	TRBV6-2/TRBV6-3	TRBJ2-1	CASGLTSGNYNEQFF	TGTGCCAGCGGCCTGACTAGCGGGAATTACAATGAGCAGTTCTTC
TRBD1	-	TRBV5-8	TRBJ1-1	CASSLAARGRITEAFF	TGTGCCAGCAGCTTGGCCGCCAGGGGGCGCATCACTGAAGCTTTCTTT
-	-	TRBV6-5	TRBJ1-4	CASSPGGFNEKLFF	TGTGCCAGCAGCCCGGGGGGATTTAATGAAAAACTGTTTTTT
-	-	TRBV19	TRBJ2-3	CASRGGQSTDTQYF	TGTGCCAGTAGAGGCGGACAGAGCACAGATACGCAGTATTTT
-	-	TRBV19	TRBJ1-5	CASSISSGRRGNQPQHF	TGTGCCAGTAGTATTAGCAGTGGAAGGAGGGGCAATCAGCCCCAGCATTTT
-	-	TRBV5-1	TRBJ1-2	CASSPASGTYGYTF	TGCGCCAGCAGCCCGGCGTCGGGGACCTATGGCTACACCTTC
-	-	TRBV4-1	TRBJ1-6	CASSPTGTQFGRSPLHF	TGCGCCAGCAGTCCTACCGGGACTCAGTTCGGTCGTTCACCCCTCCACTTT
-	-	TRBV7-8	TRBJ2-1	CASSNRLEGEQFF	TGTGCCAGCAGCAATCGACTAGAGGGTGAGCAGTTCTTC
-	-	TRBV19	TRBJ1-1	CASSTKAMNTEAFF	TGTGCCAGTAGCACTAAGGCTATGAACACTGAAGCTTTCTTT
-	-	TRBV6-5	TRBJ2-5	CASRVDRVRETQYF	TGTGCCAGCAGGGTGGATCGGGTGAGGGAGACCCAGTACTTC
-	-	TRBV6-5	TRBJ2-7	CASARDLESEQYF	TGTGCCAGCGCCCGGGACCTAGAATCCGAGCAGTACTTC
-	-	TRBV7-7	TRBJ1-5	CASSLDAYNQPQHF	TGTGCTAGCAGCTTGGACGCTTACAATCAGCCCCAGCATTTT
-	-	TRBV18	TRBJ1-1	CASSPGQGEEAFF	TGTGCCAGCTCACCAGGGCAGGGAGAAGAAGCTTTCTTT
-	-	TRBV6-6	TRBJ2-5	CASSNQGRETQYF	TGTGCCAGCAGTAATCAGGGTAGAGAGACCCAGTACTTC
TRBD1	-	TRBV27	TRBJ2-5	CASSFTGTVETQYF	TGTGCCAGCAGTTTCACTGGGACAGTAGAGACCCAGTACTTC
-	-	TRBV9	TRBJ2-3	CASSVVPFSHTPPRTDTQYF	TGTGCCAGCAGCGTAGTTCCCTTTTCCCACACCCCCCCGCGGACAGATACGCAGTATTTT
-	-	TRBV19	TRBJ1-1	CVSSGPGAFF	TGTGTTTCTTCCGGGCCCGGAGCTTTCTTT
-	-	TRBV9	TRBJ1-1	CASSPGAGEAFF	TGTGCCAGCAGCCCGGGGGCAGGCGAAGCTTTCTTT
-	few	TRBV5-8	TRBJ1-6	CASSLGSSSPLHF	TGTGCCAGCAGCCTAGGGTCAAGTTCACCCCTCCACTTT
-	-	TRBV7-2	TRBJ2-3	CASSLGFGDTQYF	TGTGCCAGCAGCTTAGGGTTCGGGGATACGCAGTATTTT
-	-	TRBV27	TRBJ2-2	CASSPLPSASTGELFF	TGTGCCAGCAGTCCGCTGCCTAGCGCCTCAACCGGGGAGCTGTTTTTT
-	-	TRBV24-1	TRBJ2-6	CATASSGANVLTF	TGTGCCACCGCAAGCTCTGGGGCCAACGTCCTGACTTTC
-	-	TRBV2	TRBJ1-4	CASSRDLNEKLFF	TGTGCCAGCAGCCGGGACCTTAATGAAAAACTGTTTTTT
-	few	TRBV18	TRBJ2-7	CASSPSPSSYEQYF	TGTGCCAGCTCACCGTCTCCTAGCTCCTACGAGCAGTACTTC
TRBD1	-	TRBV10-3	TRBJ2-1	CATRTGLGSYNEQFF	TGTGCCACCCGGACAGGTCTAGGGTCCTACAATGAGCAGTTCTTC
-	-	TRBV7-2	TRBJ1-2	CASSLALLMDKNYGYTF	TGTGCCAGCAGCTTAGCGCTTCTTATGGACAAAAACTATGGCTACACCTTC
TRBD2	-	TRBV15	TRBJ2-5	CATSSSLAGLRETQYF	TGTGCCACCAGCAGTAGCCTAGCGGGATTACGGGAGACCCAGTACTTC
-	-	TRBV3-1/TRBV3-2	TRBJ2-7	CASRALGGRLTYEQYF	TGTGCCAGCAGAGCTTTGGGCGGACGACTAACCTACGAGCAGTACTTC
TRBD2	-	TRBV9	TRBJ2-5	CASRAGGQETQYF	TGTGCCAGCCGAGCGGGAGGGCAAGAGACCCAGTACTTC
-	-	TRBV19	TRBJ2-2	CASSMTRGELFF	TGTGCCAGTAGTATGACCCGGGGGGAGCTGTTTTTT
TRBD1	-	TRBV5-6	TRBJ1-2	CASNPSDRGGYGYTF	TGTGCCAGCAACCCGTCGGACAGGGGCGGCTATGGCTACACCTTC
TRBD2	few	TRBV2	TRBJ2-3	CASSELAGYTDTQYF	TGTGCCAGCAGTGAGTTAGCGGGGTACACAGATACGCAGTATTTT